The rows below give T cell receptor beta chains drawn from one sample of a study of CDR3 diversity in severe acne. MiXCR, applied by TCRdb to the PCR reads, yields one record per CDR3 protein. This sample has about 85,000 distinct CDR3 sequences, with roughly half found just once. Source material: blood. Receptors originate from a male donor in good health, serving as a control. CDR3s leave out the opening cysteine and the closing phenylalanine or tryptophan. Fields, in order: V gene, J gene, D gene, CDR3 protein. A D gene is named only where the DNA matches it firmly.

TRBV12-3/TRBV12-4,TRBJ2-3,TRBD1,ASGDRATGDTQY
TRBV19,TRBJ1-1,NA,ASSINTEAF
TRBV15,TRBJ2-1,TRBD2,ATSRGWPVGTSGEGYNEQF
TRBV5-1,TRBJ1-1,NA,ASRTSRVNTEAF
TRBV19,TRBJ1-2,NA,ASRITGAPGYT
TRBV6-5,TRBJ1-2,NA,ASRRGRGSVYGYT
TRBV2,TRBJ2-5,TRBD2,ASVPSGRWETQY
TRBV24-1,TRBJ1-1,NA,ATSPTGRPNTGAF
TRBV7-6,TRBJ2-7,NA,ASSSQGGGRRPYEQY
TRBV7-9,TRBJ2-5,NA,ASSPGRETQY
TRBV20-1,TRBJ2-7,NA,SARPGQPAGLEIEQY
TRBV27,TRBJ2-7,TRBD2,ASSRRGGYEQY
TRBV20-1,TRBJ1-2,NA,SASGGVGSRNYGYT
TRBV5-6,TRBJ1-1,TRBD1,ASSFSDRGRTEAF
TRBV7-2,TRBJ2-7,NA,ASSLALSSYEQY